The text below deals with one T cell receptor (beta chain). Additional DNA sequences in this sample encode the identical CDR3. Individuals drawn from approximately 26 US areas were about 18 to 90 years old. Recovered participants had two consecutive negative NP/OP PCR tests, healthcare professional clearance, or symptom resolution. The sample originates from a study of blood T cell repertoires in COVID-19. Germline V gene data show CDR1 as LNHDA and CDR2 as SQIVND (reference sequence). Trimming removed 3 bases at V and 6 bases at J, with 8 bases between. CDR3 length equals 13 residues. The table came from immunoSEQ multiplex PCR; TCRdb's copy has only in-frame clones and leaves some out. Among 320,000 or so clones listed, approximately 89% were seen once.

The chain joins TRBV19 to TRBJ1-4; weak D call: TRBD1 (5 bases). Sequenced: PBMCs or T cells enriched from blood (not recorded which). This TCR came from a young man who had recovered from COVID-19. As DNA, the CDR3 is TGTGCCAGTAGTATTGGAGGGGATGAAAAACTGTTTTTT. It yields the protein CASSIGGDEKLFF.